Presented here are 27 T cell receptor beta chains from one specimen sequenced in a study of CD8 T cells in ankylosing spondylitis. Points from the study as a whole: About 8 highly homologous variants made up a TCR beta motif, and this motif appeared characteristic of ankylosing spondylitis blood.

TCRdb passed the 5' RACE reads through MiXCR, listing each CDR3 protein once. The sample gives about 540,000 distinct CDR3 sequences, roughly 12% of which show up once; 6.5% to 7% is in the top ten. No antigen is known for these receptors. The sample comprised blood, either unsorted or a sorted T cell fraction (not recorded which). The receptors come from a male donor with ankylosing spondylitis.

This clonotype was counted a few times. This chain links TRBV20-1 with TRBJ2-5; no firm D call. Germline lookup yields CDR1 DFQATT and CDR2 SNEGSKA (reference sequence). V was trimmed by 6 bases and J by 4 bases, leaving 18 bases between them. The CDR3 totals 14 residues. The CDR3 here is CSAHPLAGRETQYF. CDR3 bases: TGCAGTGCCCACCCTTTGGCAGGCCGAGAGACCCAGTACTTC.

The rearrangement links TRBV20-1 to TRBJ2-7; D perhaps matches TRBD2 (6 bases). This CDR3 has 16 residues. Germline loops: CDR1 DFQATT, CDR2 SNEGSKA (reference sequence). With 3 bases removed from V and 0 bases from J, the gap between germline ends came to 18 bases. This CDR3 is CSASRLVVPTSYEQYF. Here the CDR3 DNA reads TGCAGTGCTAGTCGACTAGTTGTACCGACCTCCTACGAGCAGTACTTC.

This clonotype was observed a few times. V gene TRBV7-2 combines with J gene TRBJ2-6; D remains unclear. Germline V lookup: CDR1 SGHTA, CDR2 FQGNSA. The CDR3 is 19 amino acids. The ends were cut back, 0 bases at V and 0 bases at J, with 15 bases in the middle. The CDR3 region is CASSLASALLLSGANVLTF. CDR3 in DNA: TGTGCCAGCAGCTTAGCGTCGGCATTACTCCTCTCTGGGGCCAACGTCCTGACTTTC.

V is TRBV7-9 and J is TRBJ2-2; no firm D call. Germline CDR1 reads SEHNR; CDR2 reads FQNEAQ (reference sequence). Trimming pared 7 bases from V and 0 bases from J, leaving 9 bases between. The CDR3 is made up of 14 amino acids. The CDR3 here is CASTILTNTGELFF. In nucleotides, the CDR3 is TGTGCCAGCACCATATTAACGAACACCGGGGAGCTGTTTTTT.

The chain uses TRBV29-1 and TRBJ2-2, with D maybe TRBD1 (5 bases). V lost 5 bases and J 9 bases, leaving 19 bases between the germline ends. The CDR3 runs to 14 residues. Germline V gene lookup returns CDR1 SQVTM and CDR2 ANQGSEA. CDR3 region: CSVFLDSTHRELFF. CDR3 coding DNA: TGCAGCGTTTTTCTAGACAGTACCCACCGGGAGCTGTTTTTT.

This clonotype was seen many times. V and J are TRBV3-1 and TRBJ1-2; D is unresolved. The V gene's germline CDR1 is LGHDT and CDR2 YNNKEL (reference sequence). This CDR3 region has 13 residues. Trimming removed 2 bases from V and 2 bases from J, with 6 bases in between. The CDR3 region is CASSQSINYGYTF. The DNA for the CDR3 is TGTGCCAGCAGCCAATCCATCAACTATGGCTACACCTTC.

V usage is TRBV15 and J usage is TRBJ2-5, with D unresolved. Germline-derived CDR1 and CDR2 are LNHNV and YYDKDF (reference sequence). V was pared by 0 bases and J by 4 bases, with 6 bases between. There are 13 residues in the CDR3. The CDR3 loop is CATSRDRVETQYF. CDR3 nucleotides: TGTGCCACCAGCAGAGATCGGGTAGAGACCCAGTACTTC.

The CDR3 nucleotides read TGTGCCAGCAGCAAAAGTTTCAGGGCGGCTCAGCCCCAGCATTTT. It codes for CASSKSFRAAQPQHF. The rearrangement uses TRBV7-2 and TRBJ1-5; D might be TRBD1 (5 bases). The CDR3 loop spans 15 amino acids. Germline CDR1 reads SGHTA; CDR2 reads FQGNSA. Between the trimmed V and J ends, which lost 5 bases and 6 bases, there was a span of 17 bases. Using reference TRBV7-2 and TRBJ1-5 for the parts outside the CDR3, the full variable domain is GAGVSQSPSNKVTEKGKDVELRCDPISGHTALYWYRQSLGQGLEFLIYFQGNSAPDKSGLPSDRFSAERTGGSVSTLTIQRTQQEDSAVYLCASSKSFRAAQPQHFGDGTRLSIL.

This clonotype was seen a handful of times. This chain joins TRBV27 and TRBJ1-1, with D uncertain. The germline V gene encodes CDR1 MNHEY and CDR2 SMNVEV (reference sequence). The CDR3 spans 17 residues. Trimming removed 6 bases at V and 1 base at J, with 21 bases between. CDR3 residues: CASRHTWAQIGNTEAFF. CDR3 in DNA: TGTGCCAGCAGACACACTTGGGCCCAAATCGGGAACACTGAAGCTTTCTTT.

The chain has TRBV21-1 and TRBJ1-6. TRBV21-1 corresponds to a pseudogene. The CDR3 is 16 amino acids. The CDR3: CASSNTRGGGGKTLHF. CDR3 sequence (DNA): TGTGCCAGCAGCAATACGCGGGGTGGAGGAGGAAAAACCCTCCACTTT.

The rearrangement uses TRBV19 and TRBJ2-3, with D perhaps being TRBD1 or TRBD2 (5 bases each). This CDR3 comprises 15 residues. Trimming shortened V by 6 bases and J by 5 bases, and 18 bases separated the two germline ends. Germline V gene lookup returns CDR1 LNHDA and CDR2 SQIVND (reference sequence). CDR3 sequence (DNA): TGTGCCAGTAGCACCCCGGGACCGAGCGGAGATACGCAGTATTTT. It yields the protein CASSTPGPSGDTQYF.

This clonotype was counted only a few times. The chain uses TRBV20-1 and TRBJ1-1; D not certain. V lost 0 bases and J 0 bases, leaving 8 bases between the germline ends. Germline V lookup: CDR1 DFQATT, CDR2 SNEGSKA (reference sequence). CDR3 length equals 14 residues. For the CDR3, the DNA is TGCAGTGCTAGAGAGAATCTCATGAACACTGAAGCTTTCTTT. Translating it yields CSARENLMNTEAFF.

In its sample, this clonotype was seen many times. The chain joins TRBV19 to TRBJ2-7, with D perhaps TRBD1 (5 bases). This CDR3 contains 12 residues. The germline gives CDR1 LNHDA, CDR2 SQIVND (reference sequence). V lost 5 bases to trimming and J lost 5 bases, with 10 bases between them. CDR3 in DNA: TGTGCCAGTAGTCCTCGACAGAACGAGCAGTACTTC. Its protein is CASSPRQNEQYF.

The rearrangement joins TRBV9 to TRBJ2-7, with unresolved D. Germline CDR1 and CDR2: SGDLS and YYNGEE. V lost 3 bases, J lost 7 bases, and 20 bases lay in between. CDR3 length equals 15 residues. The CDR3 loop reads CASSDDAADMREQYF. The CDR3 DNA follows: TGTGCCAGCAGCGACGACGCGGCAGATATGAGAGAGCAGTACTTC.

This clonotype was counted many times. The gene calls are TRBV29-1 and TRBJ2-1, with a tentative D call TRBD1 (6 bases). V lost 5 bases and J lost 1, with 12 bases in between. Looked up from germline, CDR1 is SQVTM and CDR2 is ANQGSEA. The CDR3 totals 14 residues. The CDR3 nucleotides read TGCAGCGTTTTCTTTACAGGGTCCTACAATGAGCAGTTCTTC. This codes for CSVFFTGSYNEQFF.

The chain recombines TRBV6-6 with TRBJ2-7; no clear D. Trimming took off 9 bases at V and 2 bases at J, with 14 bases between the two ends. The CDR3 extends over 13 amino acids. Germline CDR1 reads MNHNY; CDR2 reads SVGAGI (reference sequence). The CDR3 DNA is TGTGCCAGTACAAGGAGTTCCACCTACGAGCAGTACTTC. Protein: CASTRSSTYEQYF.

The chain recombines TRBV4-1 with TRBJ1-2; D unclear. The CDR3 is 13 amino acids. CDR1 MGHRA and CDR2 YSYEKL come from the germline V gene. V was shortened by 0 bases and J by 4 bases, with 6 bases between the two germline ends. The CDR3 protein is CASSQDTSYGYTF. The CDR3 DNA reads TGCGCCAGCAGCCAAGATACGTCCTATGGCTACACCTTC.

The V gene is TRBV27, the J gene TRBJ1-1; TRBD1 might be the D (5 bases). From germline, CDR1 is MNHEY and CDR2 SMNVEV (reference sequence). V gave up 5 bases and J gave up 3 bases, with 13 bases separating them. The CDR3 consists of 14 residues. The CDR3 is CASSMGLKDTEAFF. The CDR3 DNA reads TGTGCCAGCAGTATGGGACTTAAAGACACTGAAGCTTTCTTT.

The chain links TRBV20-1 to TRBJ2-3, with D perhaps TRBD2 (6 bases). The length of the CDR3 is 16 residues. CDR1 is DFQATT and CDR2 is SNEGSKA in the germline V gene (reference sequence). V dropped 0 bases and J dropped 2 bases, with 15 bases sitting between them. CDR3 protein: CSARDRISGYTDTQYF. CDR3 DNA sequence: TGCAGTGCTAGAGATCGAATCAGCGGGTACACAGATACGCAGTATTTT.

This clonotype appeared a few times. The V gene is TRBV21-1, the J gene TRBJ2-3; the DNA was not compared with TRBD2, the D call given in the table. TRBV21-1 is a pseudogene segment. This CDR3 has 15 residues. CDR3 sequence (DNA): TGTGCCAGCAGCAAAGGGGAACGGGAGAAGTTGGCGCAGTATTTT. Its translation: CASSKGEREKLAQYF.

This clonotype was recorded at least ten times. The chain employs TRBV3-1 and TRBJ2-1; the match to TRBD2 covers 8 bases. The germline V gene encodes CDR1 LGHDT and CDR2 YNNKEL (reference sequence). The J segment lost 5 bases and the V segment lost 4 bases, leaving 10 bases of the junction unmatched. This CDR3 spans 16 amino acids. The CDR3 DNA sequence: TGTGCCAGCAGCCGCCGAGCGGGAGCTAGGGACAATGAGCAGTTCTTC. Encoded protein: CASSRRAGARDNEQFF.

The chain joins TRBV3-1 to TRBJ1-1; 8 positions match TRBD1. CDR1 and CDR2 from the germline V gene are LGHDT and YNNKEL (reference sequence). V was pared by 0 bases and J by 3 bases, with 9 bases of the junction left unmatched. The CDR3 loop spans 17 amino acids. The CDR3 sequence: CASSQDAGQAWDTEAFF. DNA for the CDR3: TGTGCCAGCAGCCAAGATGCGGGACAGGCTTGGGACACTGAAGCTTTCTTT.

V gene TRBV30 combines with J gene TRBJ1-3; no definite D call. The V and J ends lost 0 bases and 5 bases respectively, with 8 bases between them. Germline CDR1 is GTSNPN and CDR2 is SVGIG (reference sequence). The CDR3 totals 13 residues. Here the CDR3 DNA reads TGTGCCTGGAGTGTAAACAGCCGAAACACCATATATTTT. Its translation is CAWSVNSRNTIYF.

This sequence joins TRBV11-2 and TRBJ2-5, with a tentative D call TRBD1 (6 bases). V lost 2 bases, J lost 1 base, and 8 bases lay in between. CDR1 is SGHAT, CDR2 FQNNGV, per germline. The CDR3 contains 14 residues. The CDR3 loop reads CASSLQGFQETQYF. CDR3 DNA sequence: TGTGCCAGCAGCTTACAGGGGTTCCAAGAGACCCAGTACTTC.

V usage is TRBV7-8 and J usage is TRBJ2-2; TRBD2 aligns across 11 bases. The CDR3 runs to 18 residues. V lost 5 bases, J lost 3 bases, and 11 bases stayed unmatched. Per germline, CDR1 SGHVS and CDR2 FQNEAQ. CDR3 bases: TGTGCCAGCAGCCACAGACTAGCGGGATTATCGGACACCGGGGAGCTGTTTTTT. Its protein product is CASSHRLAGLSDTGELFF.

This clonotype has a count of ten or more. The V call is TRBV5-1, the J call TRBJ2-5; D is perhaps TRBD2 (5 bases). The CDR3 runs 14 residues. V was pared by 4 bases and J by 2 bases, with 12 bases between. Germline V gene sequence: CDR1 SGHRS, CDR2 YFSETQ. The CDR3 sequence: CASSELSGQETQYF. CDR3 nucleotides: TGCGCCAGCAGCGAACTGAGCGGTCAAGAGACCCAGTACTTC.

This clonotype was counted at least ten times. This chain uses TRBV2 with TRBJ1-2; D possibly corresponds to TRBD1 (5 bases). The CDR3 has 12 amino acids. The V gene lost 3 bases and the J gene lost 5 bases, with 7 bases spanning the gap. Germline CDR1 reads SNHLY; CDR2 reads FYNNEI. This CDR3 reads CASSETVYGYTF. The CDR3 DNA is TGTGCCAGCAGTGAGACAGTTTATGGCTACACCTTC.